The 19 T cell receptor beta chains presented below share a single source sample, sequenced in a study of naive and memory T cell subsets. The SP2 primer and nested alpha and beta constant region primers amplified ligated cDNA in four rounds. TCRdb re-analysed the 5' RACE reads in MiXCR, keeping a single row per CDR3 protein. The profile shows more than 45,000 distinct CDR3 sequences, roughly 7% of them singletons. The library had UMIs added by 3' ligation of an oligonucleotide to TCR cDNA. All receptors come from a male donor in good health.

This clonotype came up a few times. The genes are TRBV30 and TRBJ2-1; D remains unclear. This CDR3 comprises 13 residues. Trimming cost V 8 bases and J 2 bases, with 13 bases left between them. The V gene's germline CDR1 is GTSNPN and CDR2 SVGIG (reference sequence). CDR3 bases: TGTGCCGCTCGCGGCCTCCCCTACAATGAGCAGTTCTTC. Its protein is CAARGLPYNEQFF.

This chain joins TRBV27 and TRBJ1-6; D may be TRBD1 (5 bases). Trimming stripped 0 bases from V and 7 bases from J, with 10 bases between. The CDR3 length is 15 residues. Germline V lookup: CDR1 MNHEY, CDR2 SMNVEV (reference sequence). The CDR3 here is CASSLSARANSPLHF. The CDR3 nucleotides read TGTGCCAGCAGTTTATCGGCCAGGGCGAATTCACCCCTCCACTTT.

Many counts were recorded for this clonotype. The chain has TRBV6-4 and TRBJ2-3, with D perhaps TRBD1 (6 bases). Germline assignment: CDR1 MRHNA and CDR2 SNTAGT. The V end was cut by 2 bases, the J end by 2 bases, with 11 bases between. The CDR3 spans 15 residues. The CDR3 bases are TGTGCCAGCAGTGACGGCCAGGGGCCCACAGATACGCAGTATTTT. Its protein product is CASSDGQGPTDTQYF.

This clonotype was recorded many times. This chain joins TRBV5-1 and TRBJ2-3, with D possibly being TRBD2 (6 bases). Germline CDR1 is SGHRS and CDR2 is YFSETQ. This CDR3 has 14 residues. V lost 4 bases to trimming and J lost 1 base, with 10 bases between them. CDR3 sequence reads: CASSRSSGTDTQYF. CDR3 coding DNA: TGCGCCAGCAGCCGATCTAGCGGCACAGATACGCAGTATTTT.

In this sample, this clonotype turned up many times. The chain is built from TRBV5-1 and TRBJ2-7, with no clear D. The V end lost 3 bases, the J end lost 6 bases, and 16 bases lay between the germline ends. This CDR3 has 14 amino acids. The germline CDR1 and CDR2 sequences are SGHRS and YFSETQ. The CDR3 loop reads CASSSAEDISEQYF. The DNA of the CDR3 is TGCGCCAGCAGCTCGGCGGAAGATATATCCGAGCAGTACTTC.

This clonotype was recorded at least ten times. One junction end disagrees with the germline gene, perhaps due to a read error. The rearrangement links TRBV7-2 to TRBJ2-7; 8 nucleotides align to TRBD2. This CDR3 region has 14 residues. In germline, CDR1 is SGHTA, CDR2 FQGNSA. The CDR3, as DNA: TGTGCCAGCAGCCTAGCGGGTATTTCCTACGAGCAGTACTTC. It is translated as CASSLAGISYEQYF.

The table lists this clonotype with many counts. The CDR3 nucleotides read TGTGCCAGCAGCCGCAAGGACGGCACCGGGGAGCTGTTTTTT. Its protein product is CASSRKDGTGELFF. The chain carries TRBV11-2 and TRBJ2-2; no clear D. The CDR3 has 14 amino acids. Germline V gene sequence: CDR1 SGHAT, CDR2 FQNNGV. V was pared by 5 bases and J by 4 bases, with 11 bases between.

The chain recombines TRBV6-6 with TRBJ1-4; D not resolved. V lost 5 bases, J lost 7 bases, and 14 bases lay in between. CDR3 length equals 14 residues. Looked up from germline, CDR1 is MNHNY and CDR2 is SVGAGI (reference sequence). The CDR3: CASSPDGRSEKLFF. In DNA form, the CDR3 reads TGTGCCAGCAGTCCGGACGGAAGGTCTGAAAAACTGTTTTTT.

This rearrangement joins TRBV7-9 to TRBJ2-5; weak D call: TRBD1 (7 bases). The CDR3 sequence is 17 residues long. Trimming removed 0 bases from V and 5 bases from J, with 19 bases in between. Looked up from germline, CDR1 is SEHNR and CDR2 is FQNEAQ (reference sequence). CDR3 sequence (DNA): TGTGCCAGCAGCTTAGCCACCGGAGGGACAGAGGCCGAGACCCAGTACTTC. This encodes CASSLATGGTEAETQYF.

This clonotype was recorded a few times. The CDR3 DNA is TGTGCCAGCAGCCCGGACTGGATCAATGAGCAGTTCTTC. Translation: CASSPDWINEQFF. The chain has TRBV6-6 and TRBJ2-1; perhaps TRBD2 as D (5 bases). The CDR3 spans 13 residues. Trimming removed 6 bases at V and 6 bases at J, with 12 bases between. Germline V gene data show CDR1 as MNHNY and CDR2 as SVGAGI (reference sequence).

This clonotype showed up many times. V is TRBV2 and J is TRBJ1-6; D is possibly TRBD1 (5 bases). The germline gives CDR1 SNHLY, CDR2 FYNNEI. V lost 2 bases to trimming and J lost 2 bases, with 10 bases between them. The CDR3 loop spans 16 amino acids. CDR3 in amino acids: CASSEYQGAYNSPLHF. The CDR3 nucleotides read TGTGCCAGCAGTGAATATCAGGGAGCCTATAATTCACCCCTCCACTTT.

At least ten counts were recorded for this clonotype. CDR3 in DNA: TGTGCCAGCAGCTTAGATAGGAGAGGGGGATCTGGAAACACCATATATTTT. Its translation: CASSLDRRGGSGNTIYF. This sequence joins TRBV11-2 and TRBJ1-3; D is perhaps TRBD1 (6 bases). Germline V gives CDR1 SGHAT, CDR2 FQNNGV. This CDR3 contains 17 residues. The germline V and J ends were trimmed by 0 bases and 1 base, with 13 bases remaining between them.

This clonotype was seen a handful of times. The chain is built from TRBV2 and TRBJ2-3; tentatively, D is TRBD1 or TRBD2 (6 bases each). The CDR3 loop spans 16 amino acids. Germline V gene lookup returns CDR1 SNHLY and CDR2 FYNNEI. Trimming took 1 base from V and 0 from J, leaving 11 bases between them. This chain's CDR3 is CASSEEGGTSTDTQYF. CDR3 sequence (DNA): TGTGCCAGCAGTGAAGAAGGGGGGACTAGCACAGATACGCAGTATTTT. The whole variable domain, remainder taken from reference TRBV2 and TRBJ2-3, is EPEVTQTPSHQVTQMGQEVILRCVPISNHLYFYWYRQILGQKVEFLVSFYNNEISEKSEIFDDQFSVERPDGSNFTLKIRSTKLEDSAMYFCASSEEGGTSTDTQYFGPGTRLTVL.

This clonotype has ten or more counts. The chain has TRBV25-1 and TRBJ2-7, with D hard to call. The CDR3 spans 14 residues. The germline CDR1 and CDR2 sequences are MGHDK and SYGVNS. V lost 4 bases and J lost 1, with 11 bases in between. Here the CDR3 reads CASSGMEGSYEQYF. The CDR3 nucleotides are TGTGCCAGCAGTGGGATGGAAGGGTCCTACGAGCAGTACTTC.

CDR3 amino acids: CASSFGKENTGELFF. DNA for the CDR3: TGTGCCAGCAGTTTCGGGAAGGAGAACACCGGGGAGCTGTTTTTT. The V gene is TRBV7-9, the J gene TRBJ2-2, with D possibly being TRBD2 (5 bases). Trimming took off 6 bases at V and 1 base at J, with 12 bases between the two ends. CDR1 and CDR2 from the germline V gene are SEHNR and FQNEAQ (reference sequence). CDR3 length: 15 residues.

This chain's CDR3 is CASSLAFAGDNNEQFF. CDR3 DNA: TGTGCCAGCAGCTTGGCTTTTGCGGGAGATAACAATGAGCAGTTCTTC. The rearrangement joins TRBV5-5 to TRBJ2-1; 7 positions agree with TRBD2. Germline V gene sequence: CDR1 SGHKS, CDR2 YYEKEE (reference sequence). The trim removed 0 bases at V and 5 bases at J, leaving 8 bases unmatched. The CDR3 runs to 16 residues.

In its sample, this clonotype was seen a few times. The CDR3 bases are TGTGCCAGCTCACCATCCCAGCATTTT. Protein product: CASSPSQHF. The J gene is TRBJ1-5, the V gene TRBV18; no firm D call. Germline V CDR1 and CDR2: KGHSH, LQKENI. The CDR3 runs 9 residues. The V and J ends lost 2 bases and 11 bases respectively, with 1 base between them.

This clonotype was picked up many times. The chain combines TRBV9 with TRBJ2-3; either TRBD1 or TRBD2 may fit D (5 bases each). CDR1 and CDR2 (germline): SGDLS, YYNGEE. The V gene lost 0 bases and the J gene lost 1 base, with 12 bases spanning the gap. This CDR3 has 16 residues. The CDR3 DNA is TGTGCCAGCAGCGTAGATTGGGACCCACGCACAGATACGCAGTATTTT. This translates into CASSVDWDPRTDTQYF.

At least ten counts were recorded for this clonotype. The rearrangement links TRBV11-1 to TRBJ2-5; 12 nucleotides agree with TRBD2. This CDR3 has 16 residues. Trimming cost V 6 bases and J 1 base; bases outside gene matches: 6. Germline CDR1 and CDR2: SGHAT and FQDESV (reference sequence). CDR3 in amino acids: CASRLGTSGLQETQYF. The CDR3 DNA is TGTGCCAGCAGACTCGGGACTAGCGGGCTCCAAGAGACCCAGTACTTC.